This T cell receptor beta chain comes out of a study of CD8 T cells in Susac syndrome. The CDR3 spans 13 residues. Germline V lookup: CDR1 KGHSH, CDR2 LQKENI. The germline V and J ends were trimmed by 6 bases and 0 bases, with 8 bases remaining between them. The authors reverse transcribed roughly 0.5 to 1 ug RNA with random hexamers. TCRdb recomputed calls from the immunoSEQ multiplex PCR reads with MiXCR, one row per CDR3 protein. The table records 110,000 or so distinct CDR3 sequences, approximately 93% of them present only once. The TCR sequence derives from a human donor with multiple sclerosis. The chain links TRBV18 to TRBJ1-2; D is uncertain. The sequenced sample consisted of CD4+ T cells from PBMCs. The CDR3 reads CASSPAANYGYTF. CDR3 nucleotide sequence: TGTGCCAGCTCCCCGGCAGCTAACTATGGCTACACCTTC. Combining the CDR3 with reference TRBV18 and TRBJ1-2 gives the whole variable domain NAGVMQNPRHLVRRRGQEARLRCSPMKGHSHVYWYRQLPEEGLKFMVYLQKENIIDESGMPKERFSAEFPKEGPSILRIQQVVRGDSAAYFCASSPAANYGYTFGSGTRLTVV.